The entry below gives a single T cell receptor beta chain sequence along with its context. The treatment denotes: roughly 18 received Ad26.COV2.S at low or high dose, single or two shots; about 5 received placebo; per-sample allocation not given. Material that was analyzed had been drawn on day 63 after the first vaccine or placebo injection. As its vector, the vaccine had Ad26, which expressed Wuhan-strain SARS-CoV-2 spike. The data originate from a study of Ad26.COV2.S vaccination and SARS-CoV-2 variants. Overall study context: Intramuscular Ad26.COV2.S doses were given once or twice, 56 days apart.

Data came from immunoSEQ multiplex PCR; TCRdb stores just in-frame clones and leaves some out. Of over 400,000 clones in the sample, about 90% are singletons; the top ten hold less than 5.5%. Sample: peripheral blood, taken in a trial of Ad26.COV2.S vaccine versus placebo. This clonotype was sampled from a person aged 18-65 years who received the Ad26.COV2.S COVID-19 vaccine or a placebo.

CDR3 nucleotides: TGTGCCAGCAGCCAAGTTGGACTAGCGGGGGCCTACGAGCAGTACTTC. It is translated as CASSQVGLAGAYEQYF. The rearrangement uses TRBV4-2 and TRBJ2-7; 13 bases agree with TRBD2. Germline CDR1 is LGHNA and CDR2 is YNFKEQ. The CDR3 length is 16 residues. V dropped 1 base and J dropped 2; count of bases not matched to a gene: 2.